These T cell receptor beta chains were read from a single sample in a study of siplizumab effects on memory and regulatory T cells. Profiling relied on immunoSEQ multiplex PCR, and the TCRdb table lists in-frame clones only, not all of them. The sample has tens of thousands of clones, roughly 96% seen once. Source material: naive CD8+ T cells sorted from blood. The receptors were sampled from a human donor in good health. Both conserved end residues are part of each CDR3. A D gene is named only where the DNA matches it firmly. Clone size, where shown, is once, few, many, or a class for clones that have expanded.

CDR3 protein: CASSQETLGNGGGNYEQYF
CDR3 DNA: TGTGCCAGCAGCCAAGAGACTCTAGGAAACGGGGGGGGAAACTACGAGCAGTACTTC
D gene: TRBD2
J gene: TRBJ2-7
V gene: TRBV4-2
clone size: .

CDR3 protein: CASRPMGQIYEQYF
CDR3 DNA: TGTGCCAGCAGACCGATGGGACAGATCTACGAGCAGTACTTC
D gene: TRBD1
J gene: TRBJ2-7
V gene: TRBV7-8
clone size: .

CDR3 protein: CASSKKTGTSYMNTEAFF
CDR3 DNA: TGTGCCAGCAGCAAAAAGACAGGGACTTCGTACATGAACACTGAAGCTTTCTTT
D gene: .
J gene: TRBJ1-1
V gene: TRBV21-1
clone size: .

CDR3 protein: CASSPRTELYEQYF
CDR3 DNA: TGTGCCAGCAGTCCAAGGACAGAACTCTACGAGCAGTACTTC
D gene: .
J gene: TRBJ2-7
V gene: TRBV28
clone size: .

CDR3 protein: CASSLATDTQYF
CDR3 DNA: TGTGCCAGCAGCTTGGCCACAGATACGCAGTATTTT
D gene: .
J gene: TRBJ2-3
V gene: TRBV5-5
clone size: once

CDR3 protein: CASSLVSGNTIYF
CDR3 DNA: TGTGCCAGCAGCTTAGTGTCCGGAAACACCATATATTTT
D gene: .
J gene: TRBJ1-3
V gene: TRBV7-6
clone size: .

CDR3 protein: CASSHWTVTEQFF
CDR3 DNA: TGTGCCAGCAGCCACTGGACAGTTACTGAGCAGTTCTTC
D gene: .
J gene: TRBJ2-1
V gene: TRBV7-6
clone size: .

CDR3 protein: CASSSPWGADTEAFF
CDR3 DNA: TGTGCCAGCAGCTCCCCTTGGGGGGCCGACACTGAAGCTTTCTTT
D gene: .
J gene: TRBJ1-1
V gene: TRBV11-2
clone size: .

CDR3 protein: CASSPEGLDTQYF
CDR3 DNA: TGCGCCAGCAGCCCAGAGGGGCTCGATACGCAGTATTTT
D gene: .
J gene: TRBJ2-3
V gene: TRBV4-1
clone size: .

CDR3 protein: CASSLVSYEQYF
CDR3 DNA: TGTGCCAGCAGTCTCGTCTCCTACGAGCAGTACTTC
D gene: .
J gene: TRBJ2-7
V gene: TRBV7-9
clone size: .

CDR3 protein: CASSPLEGSSGNTIYF
CDR3 DNA: TGCGCCAGCAGCCCCCTTGAGGGGAGCTCTGGAAACACCATATATTTT
D gene: .
J gene: TRBJ1-3
V gene: TRBV4-3
clone size: .

CDR3 protein: CASSVTGSLLYEQYF
CDR3 DNA: TGTGCCAGTAGCGTTACGGGGTCTCTACTCTACGAGCAGTACTTC
D gene: .
J gene: TRBJ2-7
V gene: TRBV19
clone size: once

CDR3 protein: CSARDYYEQYF
CDR3 DNA: TGCAGTGCTAGAGACTATTACGAGCAGTACTTC
D gene: .
J gene: TRBJ2-7
V gene: TRBV20-1
clone size: .

CDR3 protein: CASSFRAGVVNEQFF
CDR3 DNA: TGTGCCAGCAGCTTCCGAGCGGGGGTAGTCAATGAGCAGTTCTTC
D gene: TRBD2
J gene: TRBJ2-1
V gene: TRBV11-3
clone size: once

CDR3 protein: CASSSVYQETQYF
CDR3 DNA: TGTGCCAGCAGTTCGGTGTACCAAGAGACCCAGTACTTC
D gene: .
J gene: TRBJ2-5
V gene: TRBV6-5
clone size: .

CDR3 protein: CATRGGQASYNEQFF
CDR3 DNA: TGTGCCACCAGGGGCGGGCAAGCGTCCTACAATGAGCAGTTCTTC
D gene: .
J gene: TRBJ2-1
V gene: TRBV15
clone size: .

CDR3 protein: CASSYLQGATGELFF
CDR3 DNA: TGCGCCAGCAGCTACTTACAGGGGGCCACCGGGGAGCTGTTTTTT
D gene: TRBD1
J gene: TRBJ2-2
V gene: TRBV5-1
clone size: .

CDR3 protein: CASSLEGRDQETQYF
CDR3 DNA: TGCGCCAGCAGCTTGGAGGGGAGGGATCAAGAGACCCAGTACTTC
D gene: TRBD2
J gene: TRBJ2-5
V gene: TRBV5-1
clone size: .

CDR3 protein: CASSQDTSGGQNEQYF
CDR3 DNA: TGCGCCAGCAGCCAAGACACTAGCGGGGGCCAGAACGAGCAGTACTTC
D gene: TRBD2
J gene: TRBJ2-7
V gene: TRBV4-3
clone size: .

CDR3 protein: CASSGGAPTDTQYF
CDR3 DNA: TGTGCCAGCAGCGGGGGGGCTCCCACAGATACGCAGTATTTT
D gene: .
J gene: TRBJ2-3
V gene: TRBV9
clone size: .

CDR3 protein: CASSPSRAEAFF
CDR3 DNA: TGTGCCAGCAGCCCTAGCAGGGCTGAAGCTTTCTTT
D gene: .
J gene: TRBJ1-1
V gene: TRBV7-9
clone size: .

CDR3 protein: CASSEIGGRSSYNEQFF
CDR3 DNA: TGTGCCAGCAGTGAAATTGGGGGGAGGAGCTCCTACAATGAGCAGTTCTTC
D gene: .
J gene: TRBJ2-1
V gene: TRBV2
clone size: once

CDR3 protein: CASSVEAGARETQYF
CDR3 DNA: TGTGCCAGCAGCGTAGAAGCGGGGGCCCGGGAGACCCAGTACTTC
D gene: TRBD2
J gene: TRBJ2-5
V gene: TRBV9
clone size: .

CDR3 protein: CASSWGLHQETQYF
CDR3 DNA: TGTGCCAGCAGTTGGGGACTACATCAAGAGACCCAGTACTTC
D gene: TRBD2
J gene: TRBJ2-5
V gene: TRBV6-6
clone size: .

CDR3 protein: CASSPPGTGPYEQYF
CDR3 DNA: TGTGCCAGCAGCCCCCCGGGGACAGGGCCCTACGAGCAGTACTTC
D gene: TRBD1
J gene: TRBJ2-7
V gene: TRBV11-3
clone size: .

CDR3 protein: CASSLWDRDHEQFF
CDR3 DNA: TGTGCCAGCAGCTTATGGGACAGGGACCATGAGCAGTTCTTC
D gene: TRBD1
J gene: TRBJ2-1
V gene: TRBV7-3
clone size: .

CDR3 protein: CASRGDHGELFF
CDR3 DNA: TGTGCCAGCAGAGGGGACCACGGGGAGCTGTTTTTT
D gene: .
J gene: TRBJ2-2
V gene: TRBV11-3
clone size: once

CDR3 protein: CASSQGQLPCNQPQHF
CDR3 DNA: TGCGCCAGCAGCCAAGGGCAGTTGCCCTGCAATCAGCCCCAGCATTTT
D gene: .
J gene: TRBJ1-5
V gene: TRBV4-3
clone size: .

CDR3 protein: CASSQNRGYQPQHF
CDR3 DNA: TGCGCCAGCAGTCAAAACAGGGGTTATCAGCCCCAGCATTTT
D gene: TRBD1
J gene: TRBJ1-5
V gene: TRBV23-1
clone size: .

CDR3 protein: CASSIEANTIYF
CDR3 DNA: TGTGCCAGTAGTATCGAGGCAAACACCATATATTTT
D gene: .
J gene: TRBJ1-3
V gene: TRBV19
clone size: .

CDR3 protein: CASSTAGKKLYNEQFF
CDR3 DNA: TGTGCCAGTAGTACCGCCGGGAAGAAACTCTACAATGAGCAGTTCTTC
D gene: .
J gene: TRBJ2-1
V gene: TRBV19
clone size: .

CDR3 protein: CASKGYEQYF
CDR3 DNA: TGTGCCAGCAAAGGGTACGAGCAGTACTTC
D gene: .
J gene: TRBJ2-7
V gene: TRBV11-2
clone size: once

CDR3 protein: CASSTTGELFF
CDR3 DNA: TGTGCCAGCAGCACGACCGGGGAGCTGTTTTTT
D gene: .
J gene: TRBJ2-2
V gene: TRBV9
clone size: .

CDR3 protein: CASSLRGGFGNIQYF
CDR3 DNA: TGTGCCAGCAGTTTAAGGGGGGGCTTTGGAAACATTCAGTACTTC
D gene: .
J gene: TRBJ2-4
V gene: TRBV27
clone size: .

CDR3 protein: CASSLNPGLGETQYF
CDR3 DNA: TGTGCCAGCAGTTTAAACCCAGGGCTGGGCGAGACCCAGTACTTC
D gene: .
J gene: TRBJ2-5
V gene: TRBV28
clone size: .

CDR3 protein: CASSVASGGTDTQYF
CDR3 DNA: TGTGCCAGCAGCGTAGCGAGCGGGGGAACAGATACGCAGTATTTT
D gene: TRBD2
J gene: TRBJ2-3
V gene: TRBV9
clone size: .

CDR3 protein: CASSIGSGSYEQYF
CDR3 DNA: TGTGCCAGTAGTATAGGATCGGGCTCCTACGAGCAGTACTTC
D gene: .
J gene: TRBJ2-7
V gene: TRBV19
clone size: .

CDR3 protein: CASSIAAYVSYNEQFF
CDR3 DNA: TGTGCCAGTAGTATTGCAGCATACGTTTCCTACAATGAGCAGTTCTTC
D gene: .
J gene: TRBJ2-1
V gene: TRBV19
clone size: .

CDR3 protein: CASSISSNQPQHF
CDR3 DNA: TGTGCCAGTAGTATTTCCAGCAATCAGCCCCAGCATTTT
D gene: .
J gene: TRBJ1-5
V gene: TRBV19
clone size: .

CDR3 protein: CASGPGTGGFRETQYF
CDR3 DNA: TGTGCTAGTGGTCCCGGGACAGGGGGCTTCCGAGAGACCCAGTACTTC
D gene: TRBD1
J gene: TRBJ2-5
V gene: TRBV12-5
clone size: .

CDR3 protein: CAGTRGGASTDTQYF
CDR3 DNA: TGTGCCGGGACCCGGGGTGGGGCTAGCACAGATACGCAGTATTTT
D gene: .
J gene: TRBJ2-3
V gene: TRBV30
clone size: .

CDR3 protein: CASSQDPFGDTQYF
CDR3 DNA: TGCGCCAGCAGCCAAGACCCTTTCGGGGATACGCAGTATTTT
D gene: .
J gene: TRBJ2-3
V gene: TRBV4-3
clone size: .

CDR3 protein: CASSYSQAMNTEAFF
CDR3 DNA: TGTGCCAGCAGTTACTCACAGGCTATGAACACTGAAGCTTTCTTT
D gene: .
J gene: TRBJ1-1
V gene: TRBV6-6
clone size: .

CDR3 protein: CSVDGQPDSGANVLTF
CDR3 DNA: TGCAGCGTTGACGGGCAGCCTGACTCTGGGGCCAACGTCCTGACTTTC
D gene: .
J gene: TRBJ2-6
V gene: TRBV29-1
clone size: .

CDR3 protein: CASSPGQGLSSSSTDTQYF
CDR3 DNA: TGCGCCAGCAGCCCGGGACAGGGCCTCTCATCTTCTAGCACAGATACGCAGTATTTT
D gene: TRBD1
J gene: TRBJ2-3
V gene: TRBV7-2
clone size: .

CDR3 protein: CASSIEGPTEAFF
CDR3 DNA: TGTGCCAGTAGTATAGAGGGCCCCACTGAAGCTTTCTTT
D gene: .
J gene: TRBJ1-1
V gene: TRBV19
clone size: .

CDR3 protein: CASSLGQGIQTQYF
CDR3 DNA: TGTGCCAGCAGCCTGGGACAGGGCATCCAGACCCAGTACTTC
D gene: TRBD1
J gene: TRBJ2-5
V gene: TRBV7-9
clone size: .

CDR3 protein: CASSDGTGPVSVNYGYTF
CDR3 DNA: TGTGCCAGCAGTGACGGGACAGGACCCGTTTCTGTTAACTATGGCTACACCTTC
D gene: TRBD1
J gene: TRBJ1-2
V gene: TRBV6-4
clone size: .

CDR3 protein: CASSRGDTQYF
CDR3 DNA: TGTGCCAGCAGCAGAGGTGATACGCAGTATTTT
D gene: .
J gene: TRBJ2-3
V gene: TRBV27
clone size: .

CDR3 protein: CASSTTLGNEQFF
CDR3 DNA: TGCGCCAGCAGCACCACCCTAGGAAATGAGCAGTTCTTC
D gene: .
J gene: TRBJ2-1
V gene: TRBV5-1
clone size: .

CDR3 protein: CASSLTGAGGNSPLHF
CDR3 DNA: TGTGCCAGCAGCTTAACGGGGGCAGGGGGTAATTCACCCCTCCACTTT
D gene: TRBD1
J gene: TRBJ1-6
V gene: TRBV7-3
clone size: .

CDR3 protein: CATGTASGYTF
CDR3 DNA: TGCGCCACCGGGACAGCCTCGGGCTACACCTTC
D gene: TRBD1
J gene: TRBJ1-2
V gene: TRBV10-2
clone size: once

CDR3 protein: CASSSSGSDGTDTQYF
CDR3 DNA: TGTGCCAGCAGCTCTTCGGGGAGCGACGGCACAGATACGCAGTATTTT
D gene: .
J gene: TRBJ2-3
V gene: TRBV5-4
clone size: .

CDR3 protein: CASTKLAGGLYNEQFF
CDR3 DNA: TGTGCCAGCACCAAACTAGCGGGGGGCCTCTACAATGAGCAGTTCTTC
D gene: TRBD2
J gene: TRBJ2-1
V gene: TRBV28
clone size: .